This TCR beta chain appears in the sequencing data of a study of blood T cell repertoires in COVID-19. Background on the study: COVID-19 samples from acute and convalescent phases originated in the United States, Italy and Spain. PBMCs, B-cell-depleted T cells, or T cells provided the cDNA or gDNA that made up the material.

The data were produced by immunoSEQ multiplex PCR, yet TCRdb's version contains in-frame clones alone and is incomplete. The sample has over 200,000 clones; 86% are singletons. In the case of this clone: Other DNA variants within this sample encode the same CDR3.

V lost 2 bases to trimming and J lost 6 bases; unmatched junction nucleotides: 1. CDR1 and CDR2 (germline): KGHSH, LQKENI. The length of the CDR3 is 14 residues. The rearrangement joins TRBV18 to TRBJ2-1, with 10 bases identical to TRBD1. The sample was peripheral blood. The origin of this receptor is a man aged 25 to 45 who had recovered from COVID-19. This CDR3 reads CASSPGQGGNEQFF. The CDR3 region has the DNA TGTGCCAGCTCACCAGGACAGGGGGGCAATGAGCAGTTCTTC.